This entry lists 11 T cell receptor beta chains sequenced from one sample in a study of T-cell reconstitution after alpha-beta-depleted transplantation in children. Preparation of the TCRbeta library used unique molecular identifiers. One entry per CDR3 protein results from TCRdb running MiXCR on the PCR reads. The repertoire holds around 700,000 distinct CDR3 sequences, with about an eighth as singletons. The sequencing here drew on PBMCs, taken before TCRalphabeta/CD19-depleted stem cell transplant. Source of these receptors: a girl aged 2 to 10 with congenital amegakaryocytic thrombocytopenia, due to receive a stem cell transplant.

The chain employs TRBV20-1 and TRBJ1-5, with a tentative D call TRBD1 (6 bases). V lost 0 bases, J lost 4 bases, and 22 bases lay in between. CDR1 is DFQATT and CDR2 is SNEGSKA in the germline V gene (reference sequence). This CDR3 has 18 residues. CDR3 residues: CSARDPGTSTSGNQPQHF. CDR3 sequence (DNA): TGCAGTGCTAGAGATCCCGGGACAAGTACCTCTGGGAATCAGCCCCAGCATTTT.

In this sample, this clonotype turned up many times. V is TRBV20-1 and J is TRBJ2-7; tentatively, D is TRBD1 (6 bases). The CDR3 covers 17 residues. Germline V gene sequence: CDR1 DFQATT, CDR2 SNEGSKA (reference sequence). V lost 1 base and J lost 7, with 26 bases in between. This chain's CDR3 is CSARAQKGVPNLREQYF. CDR3 nucleotides: TGCAGTGCTAGAGCTCAGAAGGGGGTCCCCAACCTACGGGAGCAGTACTTC.

The sample holds many counts of this clonotype. J is TRBJ2-3 and V is TRBV20-1; weak D call: TRBD2 (6 bases). The germline gives CDR1 DFQATT, CDR2 SNEGSKA (reference sequence). The length of the CDR3 is 13 residues. V was pared by 3 bases and J by 2 bases, with 9 bases between. In nucleotides, the CDR3 is TGCAGTGCTAGCCAGCGGGTCACAGATACGCAGTATTTT. Translated: CSASQRVTDTQYF.

The chain combines TRBV3-1 with TRBJ2-1; no firm D call. There are 12 residues in the CDR3. CDR1 and CDR2 from the germline V gene are LGHDT and YNNKEL (reference sequence). V was shortened by 4 bases and J by 11 bases, with 12 bases between the two germline ends. CDR3 in amino acids: CASSRGLSQQFF. The CDR3 coding sequence is TGTGCCAGCAGCCGGGGTTTGAGTCAGCAGTTCTTC.

With respect to this clonotype: The junction shows a germline mismatch at one end, possibly a read error. The V gene is TRBV20-1, the J gene TRBJ2-1, with 11 bases matching TRBD2. CDR1 is DFQATT, CDR2 SNEGSKA, per germline (reference sequence). The CDR3 is 16 residues long. The CDR3 DNA reads as TGCTGTGCTAGAGATCTAGCGGGAGGACTCGGCAATGAGCAGTTCTTC. It translates to CCARDLAGGLGNEQFF.

This clonotype was observed a few times. This rearrangement joins TRBV4-2 to TRBJ2-6; D is unresolved. Germline lookup yields CDR1 LGHNA and CDR2 YNFKEQ. The V and J ends lost 0 bases and 3 bases respectively, with 6 bases between them. CDR3 length equals 15 residues. The CDR3 here is CASSQEEHGANVLTF. The CDR3 DNA follows: TGTGCCAGCAGCCAAGAAGAACATGGGGCCAACGTCCTGACTTTC.

This clonotype has a count of ten or more. CDR3 bases: TGCAGTGCTAAAGAGGGTGCCGATGAAAAACTGTTTTTT. Translated, it gives CSAKEGADEKLFF. This chain joins TRBV20-1 and TRBJ1-4; D not certain. With 4 bases removed from V and 6 bases from J, the gap between germline ends came to 12 bases. Germline V gene data show CDR1 as DFQATT and CDR2 as SNEGSKA (reference sequence). The CDR3 is 13 residues long.

For this clonotype: Its ends do not fully match the called genes, so a read error is possible. The chain employs TRBV30 and TRBJ1-2; no firm D call. The length of the CDR3 is 11 residues. The germline V gene encodes CDR1 GTSNPN and CDR2 SVGIG (reference sequence). CDR3 region: CAWSPNYGYTF. CDR3 coding DNA: TGTGCCTGGAGCCCTAATTATGGCTACACCTTC.

The chain joins TRBV5-1 to TRBJ1-2, with 10 nucleotides matching TRBD1. The germline V gene has CDR1 SGHRS and CDR2 YFSETQ. The CDR3 has 15 residues. Germline trimming cut 4 bases from V and 4 bases from J; bases unmatched to any gene: 7. The CDR3 nucleotides read TGCGCCAGCAGCCCCGGGACAGGGGATGGCTATGGCTACACCTTC. Translated, it gives CASSPGTGDGYGYTF.

This clonotype was seen repeatedly, ten times or more. The CDR3 reads CSASVVFKGETQYF. DNA for the CDR3: TGCAGTGCTAGCGTGGTCTTCAAGGGAGAGACCCAGTACTTC. V is TRBV20-1 and J is TRBJ2-5; no clear D. CDR3 length: 14 residues. The germline CDR1 and CDR2 sequences are DFQATT and SNEGSKA (reference sequence). Trimming left V 3 bases short and J 4 bases short, with 15 bases between.

There are many counts of this clonotype. The chain joins TRBV5-1 to TRBJ2-1, with D unresolved. The CDR3 has 12 amino acids. Germline V gene data show CDR1 as SGHRS and CDR2 as YFSETQ. Trimming removed 1 base at V and 8 bases at J, with 7 bases between. CDR3 in DNA: TGCGCCAGCAGCTTGTATTGGGATGAGCAGTTCTTC. Translated: CASSLYWDEQFF. Together with reference TRBV5-1 and TRBJ2-1, the CDR3 gives the full variable domain: KAGVTQTPRYLIKTRGQQVTLSCSPISGHRSVSWYQQTPGQGLQFLFEYFSETQRNKGNFPGRFSGRQFSNSRSEMNVSTLELGDSALYLCASSLYWDEQFFGPGTRLTVL.